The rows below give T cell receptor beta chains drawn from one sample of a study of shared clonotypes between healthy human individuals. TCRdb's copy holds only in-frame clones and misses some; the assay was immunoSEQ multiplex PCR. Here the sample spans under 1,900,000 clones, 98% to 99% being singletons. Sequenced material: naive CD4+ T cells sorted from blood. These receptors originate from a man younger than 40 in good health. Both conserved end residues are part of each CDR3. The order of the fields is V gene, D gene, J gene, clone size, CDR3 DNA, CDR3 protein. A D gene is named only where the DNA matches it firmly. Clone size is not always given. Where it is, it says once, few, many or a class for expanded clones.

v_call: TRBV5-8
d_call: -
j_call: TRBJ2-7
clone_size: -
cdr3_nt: TGTGCCAGCAGCCCCATTTCCGAGCAGTACTTC
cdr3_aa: CASSPISEQYF

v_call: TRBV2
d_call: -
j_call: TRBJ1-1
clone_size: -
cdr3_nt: TGTGCCAGCACCCCCCCGTTAAGCACTGAAGCTTTCTTT
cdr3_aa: CASTPPLSTEAFF

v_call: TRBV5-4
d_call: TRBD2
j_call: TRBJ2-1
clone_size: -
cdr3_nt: TGTGCCAGCAGCTTGGGACTAGCAGACCTTTACAATGAGCAGTTCTTC
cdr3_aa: CASSLGLADLYNEQFF

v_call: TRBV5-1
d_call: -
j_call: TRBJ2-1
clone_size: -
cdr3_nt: TGCGCCAGCACGCTTCCCGAAGCCAATGAGCAGTTCTTC
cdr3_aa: CASTLPEANEQFF

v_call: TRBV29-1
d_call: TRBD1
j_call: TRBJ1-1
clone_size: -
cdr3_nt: TGCAGCGTTAACCCAGGGGGGCCGTATGAAGCTTTCTTT
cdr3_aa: CSVNPGGPYEAFF

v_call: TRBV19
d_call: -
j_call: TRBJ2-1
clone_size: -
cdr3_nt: TGTGCCAGTAGTATCAGCAGGGAAAATGAGCAGTTCTTC
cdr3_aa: CASSISRENEQFF

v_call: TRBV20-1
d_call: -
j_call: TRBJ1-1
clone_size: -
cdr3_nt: TGCAGTGCTAGAACGACAGTTGAAGCTTTCTTT
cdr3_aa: CSARTTVEAFF

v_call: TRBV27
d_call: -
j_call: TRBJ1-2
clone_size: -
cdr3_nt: TGTGCCAGCAGTTTTTTTCAGGGGCCTGGCTATGGCTACACCTTC
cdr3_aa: CASSFFQGPGYGYTF

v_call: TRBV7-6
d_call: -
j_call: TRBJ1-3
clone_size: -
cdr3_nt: TGTGCCAGCAGCTCCCTACGGCCGGAATCCTCTTCCTCTGGAAACACCATATATTTT
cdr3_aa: CASSSLRPESSSSGNTIYF

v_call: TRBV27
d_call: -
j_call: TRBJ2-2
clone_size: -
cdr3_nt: TGTGCCAGCAGTGTGATGGGGGGCGTGAGCACCGGGGAGCTGTTTTTT
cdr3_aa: CASSVMGGVSTGELFF

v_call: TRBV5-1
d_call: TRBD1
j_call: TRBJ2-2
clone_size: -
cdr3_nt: TGCGCCAGCAGCACGACAGGGGTCACCGGGGAGCTGTTTTTT
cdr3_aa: CASSTTGVTGELFF

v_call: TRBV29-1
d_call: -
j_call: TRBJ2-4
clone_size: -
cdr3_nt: TGCAGCCCCCCACGTCGGCAGGACATTCAGTACTTC
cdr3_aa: CSPPRRQDIQYF

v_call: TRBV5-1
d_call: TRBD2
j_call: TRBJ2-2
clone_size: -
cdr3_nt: TGCGCCAGCAGCCCACACCGCAGGGACTATCTGCCCGGGGAGCTGTTTTTT
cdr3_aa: CASSPHRRDYLPGELFF

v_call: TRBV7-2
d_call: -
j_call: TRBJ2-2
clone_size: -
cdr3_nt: TGTGCCAGCAGCTTAGGAAGGGTCACCGGGGAGCTGTTTTTT
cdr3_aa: CASSLGRVTGELFF

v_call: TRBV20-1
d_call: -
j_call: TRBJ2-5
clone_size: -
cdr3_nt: TGCAGTGCTCCTCCCCAAGAGACCCAGTACTTC
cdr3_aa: CSAPPQETQYF

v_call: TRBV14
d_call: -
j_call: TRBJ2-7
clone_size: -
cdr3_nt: TGTGCCAGCAGCCAAGGGACTAATACCTACGAGCAGTACTTC
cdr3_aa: CASSQGTNTYEQYF

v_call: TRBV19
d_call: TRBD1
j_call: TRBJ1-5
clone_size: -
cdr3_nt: TGTGCCAGTAGTCCGCACGAGGGGGCTCAGCCCCAGCATTTT
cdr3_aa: CASSPHEGAQPQHF

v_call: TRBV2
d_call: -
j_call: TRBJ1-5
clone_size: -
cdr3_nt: TGTGCCAGCGGGGTGGATTCTGGCAATCAGCCCCAGCATTTT
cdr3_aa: CASGVDSGNQPQHF

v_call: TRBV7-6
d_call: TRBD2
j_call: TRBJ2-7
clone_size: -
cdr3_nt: TGTGCCAGCAGCTTTCCCCAGGGGGAGCGGGAGGGCCCCTACGAGCAGTACTTC
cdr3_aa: CASSFPQGEREGPYEQYF

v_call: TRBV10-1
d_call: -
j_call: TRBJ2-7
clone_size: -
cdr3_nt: TGCGCCAGCAGCCCGGGATACGAGCAGTACTTC
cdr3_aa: CASSPGYEQYF

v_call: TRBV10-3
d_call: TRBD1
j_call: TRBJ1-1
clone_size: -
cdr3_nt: TGTGCCATCAGTAGAGGGTGGACAGGGGGAAATTTGGGTGAAGCTTTCTTT
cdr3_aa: CAISRGWTGGNLGEAFF

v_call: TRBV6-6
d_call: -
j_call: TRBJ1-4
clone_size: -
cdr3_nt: TGTGCCAGCAGTCTGGGGGGGACTTCAGAAAAACTGTTTTTT
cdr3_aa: CASSLGGTSEKLFF

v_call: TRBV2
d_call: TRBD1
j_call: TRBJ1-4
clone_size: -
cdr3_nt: TGTGCCAGCAGTGAGCGGGACAGGGGGGATTCAGAAAAACTGTTTTTT
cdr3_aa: CASSERDRGDSEKLFF

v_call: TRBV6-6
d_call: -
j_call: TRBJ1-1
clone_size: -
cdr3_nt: TGTGCCAGCAGTCAGGACAAGAACACTGAAGCTTTCTTT
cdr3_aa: CASSQDKNTEAFF

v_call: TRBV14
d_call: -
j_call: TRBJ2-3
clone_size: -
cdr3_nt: TGTGCCAGCAGCCGTGACTTGACGCCCACAGATACGCAGTATTTT
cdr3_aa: CASSRDLTPTDTQYF

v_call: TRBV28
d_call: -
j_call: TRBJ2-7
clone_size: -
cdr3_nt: TGTGCCAGCAGTTCCACAGGCTACGAGCAGTACTTC
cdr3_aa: CASSSTGYEQYF

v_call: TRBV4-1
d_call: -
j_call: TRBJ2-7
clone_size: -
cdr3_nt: TGCGCCAGCAGCCAAGACGGCCGGTTAGGGCAGCACGAGCAGTACTTC
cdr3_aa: CASSQDGRLGQHEQYF

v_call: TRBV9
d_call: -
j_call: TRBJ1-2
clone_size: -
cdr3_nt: TGTGCCAGCAGCGCCCAACAGGACGTCCTTGGCTACACCTTC
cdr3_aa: CASSAQQDVLGYTF

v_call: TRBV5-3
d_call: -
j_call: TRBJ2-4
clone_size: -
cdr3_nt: TGTGCCAGCTCCTGGGGTTTGGCCAAAAACATTCAGTACTTC
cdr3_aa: CASSWGLAKNIQYF

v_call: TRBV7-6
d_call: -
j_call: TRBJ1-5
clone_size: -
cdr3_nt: TGTGCCAGCAGCCTAGAAGTAGGTCAGCCCCAGCATTTT
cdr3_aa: CASSLEVGQPQHF

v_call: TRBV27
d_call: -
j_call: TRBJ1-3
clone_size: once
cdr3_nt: TGTGCCAGCAGTTTAGGCAGGGTGGGAAACACCATATATTTT
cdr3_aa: CASSLGRVGNTIYF

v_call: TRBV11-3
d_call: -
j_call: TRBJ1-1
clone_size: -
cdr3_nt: TGTGCCAGCAGCCATGCCCAGCACACTGAAGCTTTCTTT
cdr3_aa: CASSHAQHTEAFF

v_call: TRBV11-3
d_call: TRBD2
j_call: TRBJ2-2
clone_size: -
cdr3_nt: TGTGCCAGCAGCCGAAGCGGGATCTACACCGGGGAGCTGTTTTTT
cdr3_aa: CASSRSGIYTGELFF

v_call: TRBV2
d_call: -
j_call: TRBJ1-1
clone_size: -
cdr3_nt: TGTGCCAGCAGTGTTTACGGAAATGAAGCTTTCTTT
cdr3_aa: CASSVYGNEAFF

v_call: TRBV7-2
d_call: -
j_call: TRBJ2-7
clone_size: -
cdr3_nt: TGTGCCAGCAGCTCCAGACTAGTTCAAACATACGAGCAGTACTTC
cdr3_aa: CASSSRLVQTYEQYF

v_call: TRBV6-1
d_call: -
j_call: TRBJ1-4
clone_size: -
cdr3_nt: TGTGCCAGCAGTGAAGCGCTCAGAACCGCGGATGAAAAACTGTTTTTT
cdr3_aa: CASSEALRTADEKLFF

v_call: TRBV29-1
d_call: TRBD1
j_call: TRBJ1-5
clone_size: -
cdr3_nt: TGCAGCGTTGAAGTAGGGGGCGAACAGCCCCAGCATTTT
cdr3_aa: CSVEVGGEQPQHF

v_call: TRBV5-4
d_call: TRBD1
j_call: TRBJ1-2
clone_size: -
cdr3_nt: TGTGCCAGCAGAAAGGACAGGGAGATTCATGGCTACACCTTC
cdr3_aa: CASRKDREIHGYTF

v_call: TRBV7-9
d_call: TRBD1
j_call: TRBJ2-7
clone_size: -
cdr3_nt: TGTGCCAGCACCAGAGGACAGGGAAGATGGATTGTCTCATCCTACGAGCAGTACTTC
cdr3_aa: CASTRGQGRWIVSSYEQYF

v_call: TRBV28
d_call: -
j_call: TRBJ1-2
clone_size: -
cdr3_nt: TGTGCCAGCAGTTTCCGAGCAAACTATGGCTACACCTTC
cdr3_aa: CASSFRANYGYTF

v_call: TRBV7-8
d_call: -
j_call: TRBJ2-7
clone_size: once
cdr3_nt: TGTGCCAGCAGCTCGAGGACAGTTGGTCACGAGCAGTACTTC
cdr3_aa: CASSSRTVGHEQYF

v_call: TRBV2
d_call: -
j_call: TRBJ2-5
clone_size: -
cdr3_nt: TGTGCCAGCAGTGAACCCGGCCCATGGACCCAGTACTTC
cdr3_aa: CASSEPGPWTQYF

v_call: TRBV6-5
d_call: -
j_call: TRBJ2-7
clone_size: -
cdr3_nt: TGTGCCAGCAGAACCCAACTCCATTTCTCCTACGAGCAGTACTTC
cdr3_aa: CASRTQLHFSYEQYF

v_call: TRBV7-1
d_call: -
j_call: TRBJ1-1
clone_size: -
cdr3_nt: TGTGCCAGCAGCCTACAGAACACTGAAGCTTTCTTT
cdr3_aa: CASSLQNTEAFF

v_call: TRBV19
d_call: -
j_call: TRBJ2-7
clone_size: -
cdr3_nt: TGTGCCAGTAGGCTTACAGTAGGTGTCGAGCAGTACTTC
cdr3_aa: CASRLTVGVEQYF

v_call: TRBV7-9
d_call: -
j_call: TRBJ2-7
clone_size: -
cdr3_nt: TGTGCCAGCAGCTTCCAGCGGTACGAGCAGTACTTC
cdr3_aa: CASSFQRYEQYF

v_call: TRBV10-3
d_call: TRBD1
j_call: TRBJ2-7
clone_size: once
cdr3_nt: TGTGCCATCAGTGAAACCGGGACAGGGGGTGACGAGCAGTACTTC
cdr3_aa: CAISETGTGGDEQYF

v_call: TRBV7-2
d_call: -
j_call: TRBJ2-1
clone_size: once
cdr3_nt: TGTGCCAGCAGCTTAGATCCAGCCCCGCGGGAGTTCTTC
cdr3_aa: CASSLDPAPREFF

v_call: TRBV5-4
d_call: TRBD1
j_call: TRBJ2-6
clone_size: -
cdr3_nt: TGTGCCAGCAGCCAGGGGACAGGGGGCTCTGGGGCCAACGTCCTGACTTTC
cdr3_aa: CASSQGTGGSGANVLTF

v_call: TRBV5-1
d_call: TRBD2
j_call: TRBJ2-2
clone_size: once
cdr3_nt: TGCGCCAGCAGCTTGGTGACGGGACTAGGGACCGCCGGGGAGCTGTTTTTT
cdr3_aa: CASSLVTGLGTAGELFF

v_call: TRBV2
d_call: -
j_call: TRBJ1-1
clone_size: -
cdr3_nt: TGTGCCAGCAGGACGGACATCGGCTTGGCTGAAGCTTTCTTT
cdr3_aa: CASRTDIGLAEAFF

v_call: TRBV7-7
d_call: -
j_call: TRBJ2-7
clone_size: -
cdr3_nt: TGTGCTAGCAGCCCCCTGTCAGGACCCATAGGGGAGCAGTACTTC
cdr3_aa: CASSPLSGPIGEQYF

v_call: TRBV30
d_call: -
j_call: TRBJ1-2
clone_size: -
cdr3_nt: TGTGCCTGGAGTCCACCCCGGTTTCACACCTTC
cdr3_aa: CAWSPPRFHTF

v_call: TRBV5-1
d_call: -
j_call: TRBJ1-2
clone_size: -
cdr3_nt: TGCGCCAGCAGCTCCGGGACGGTGGCCGGCTACACCTTC
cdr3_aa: CASSSGTVAGYTF